This T cell receptor beta chain was documented in a study of T-cell reconstitution after alpha-beta-depleted transplantation in children. On this clonotype: Its target is unknown.

Study-level points and caveats: Several hundred expanded graft clones reportedly were the source of alpha-beta T cells about two months after transplant. The authors attributed T-cell counts and diversity one year after transplant mostly to newly produced T cells. Some patients owed their high day-60 TCRbeta diversity to surviving recipient T cells and thymic progenitors.

CDR1 is SGHTA, CDR2 FQGNSA, per germline. CDR3 length: 17 residues. After removal of 4 bases from V and 5 bases from J, the junction contained 7 bases not matched to a gene. It was with unique molecular identifiers that the TCRbeta library was prepared. TCRdb analysed the PCR reads with MiXCR anew, one entry per CDR3 protein. The data contain 250,000 to 300,000 distinct CDR3 sequences, roughly 8.2% of them seen just once; the ten biggest clones take up about 9.1%. Sample: peripheral blood, taken 360 days after TCRalphabeta/CD19-depleted stem cell transplant. The TCR originated in a female patient aged 2-10 years who had a stem cell transplant for Fanconi anemia, so the T cells may come from the graft donor. This rearrangement joins TRBV7-2 to TRBJ2-2; 13 nucleotides line up with TRBD2. DNA for the CDR3: TGTGCCAGCAGCTCCAGCGGACTAGCGGGGGTTACCGGGGAGCTGTTTTTT. Its protein is CASSSSGLAGVTGELFF.